What follows are 17 T cell receptor beta chains derived from one specimen sequenced in a study of human T cells and chemical hapten exposure. Described time point: healthy volunteer bleed at 2 weeks. It was from unfractionated whole blood that total RNA was extracted. MiXCR was run by TCRdb on the RACE reads, yielding one entry per CDR3 protein. The sample carries tens of thousands of distinct CDR3 sequences, 4.4% recorded once. The specimen was whole blood. All receptors derive from a human donor in good health. Some clones in this sample may be carry-over from other donors' samples.

This clonotype is categorized as medium-sized. The gene calls are TRBV3-1 and TRBJ2-1; no definite D call. Per germline, CDR1 LGHDT and CDR2 YNNKEL (reference sequence). The length of the CDR3 is 15 residues. Trimming pared 0 bases from V and 5 bases from J, leaving 11 bases between. CDR3 nucleotides: TGTGCCAGCAGCCAAGACCAATTGGGAAACAATGAGCAGTTCTTC. Translation: CASSQDQLGNNEQFF.

A note on this clonotype: This may stem from a read error, because a much larger clone lies one nucleotide away. CDR3 in amino acids: CARSVRQNEKLFF. The CDR3 coding sequence is TGTGCCAGAAGCGTAAGACAGAATGAAAAACTGTTTTTT. J is TRBJ1-4 and V is TRBV9; tentative D call: TRBD1 (5 bases). In germline, CDR1 is SGDLS, CDR2 YYNGEE. This CDR3 has 13 residues.

This clonotype has more than one count but fewer than ten. The chain recombines TRBV19 with TRBJ2-7, with D possibly TRBD2 on 5 matching bases. Trimming shortened V by 4 bases and J by 3 bases, and 13 bases separated the two germline ends. The CDR3 has 14 amino acids. The germline gives CDR1 LNHDA, CDR2 SQIVND (reference sequence). CDR3 protein: CASSSLSGHYEQYF. CDR3 in DNA: TGTGCCAGTAGTAGCCTAAGCGGCCACTACGAGCAGTACTTC.

This clonotype was seen many times. This chain uses TRBV4-1 with TRBJ2-3; 10 bases are a match to TRBD2. This CDR3 contains 17 residues. Per germline, CDR1 MGHRA and CDR2 YSYEKL. The V gene end was trimmed by 1 base and the J gene end by 0 bases; junction bases not matched to a gene: 4. CDR3 sequence (DNA): TGCGCCAGCAGCCAAGTGGGACTAGCGAAAAGCACAGATACGCAGTATTTT. Translated, it gives CASSQVGLAKSTDTQYF.

This clonotype was detected many times. CDR3 residues: CAIGQGDGSEAFF. CDR3 DNA: TGTGCCATAGGTCAGGGGGATGGTTCTGAAGCTTTCTTT. This rearrangement joins TRBV10-3 to TRBJ1-1, with 7 positions matching TRBD1. CDR3 length equals 13 residues. The germline V gene has CDR1 ENHRY and CDR2 SYGVKD. J was trimmed by 6 bases and V by 9 bases; bases with no gene match: 10.

Many counts were recorded for this clonotype. The chain recombines TRBV27 with TRBJ1-4, with TRBD1 as a possible D gene (6 bases). The CDR3 spans 13 residues. V was shortened by 6 bases and J by 10 bases, with 15 bases between the two germline ends. Germline CDR1 is MNHEY and CDR2 is SMNVEV (reference sequence). For the CDR3, the DNA is TGTGCCAGCAGCTTAACAGGGTTCGGAAAACTGTTTTTT. Amino acids: CASSLTGFGKLFF.

This clonotype was found many times. The chain is built from TRBV7-9 and TRBJ1-6; D gene uncertain. This CDR3 region has 14 residues. Germline V gene lookup returns CDR1 SEHNR and CDR2 FQNEAQ (reference sequence). Trimming removed 5 bases from V and 10 bases from J, with 15 bases in between. The CDR3 bases are TGTGCCAGCAGCCAGGAGGGAGCGAACTCACCCCTCCACTTT. It yields the protein CASSQEGANSPLHF.

This clonotype has at least ten counts. V gene TRBV12-3 or TRBV12-4 combines with J gene TRBJ1-5; D gene unclear. The CDR3 is 12 amino acids. V lost 4 bases to trimming and J lost 8 bases, with 9 bases between them. The CDR3 protein is CASSWAPEPQHF. Here the CDR3 DNA reads TGTGCCAGCAGTTGGGCCCCCGAGCCCCAGCATTTT.

In its sample, this clonotype was seen many times. This chain joins TRBV11-2 and TRBJ2-7; 7 positions match TRBD1. CDR3 length: 14 amino acids. Germline V lookup: CDR1 SGHAT, CDR2 FQNNGV. J lost 6 bases, V lost 0 bases, and 5 bases had no gene match. The CDR3 spells CASSLEPTGPEQYF. DNA for the CDR3: TGTGCCAGCAGCTTAGAACCGACAGGGCCCGAGCAGTACTTC.

The V gene is TRBV7-9, the J gene TRBJ1-2; 9 positions match TRBD1. The germline V gene has CDR1 SEHNR and CDR2 FQNEAQ (reference sequence). The CDR3 spans 15 residues. The V and J ends lost 5 bases and 4 bases, in that order; junction bases with no gene match: 8. The CDR3 DNA reads as TGTGCCAGCAGCCCACAGGGGGCAGCCCGCTATGGCTACACCTTC. The encoded protein is CASSPQGAARYGYTF.

At least ten counts were recorded for this clonotype. J is TRBJ2-7 and V is TRBV10-3; 11 bases map to TRBD2. From germline, CDR1 is ENHRY and CDR2 SYGVKD. Trimming removed 7 bases from V and 6 bases from J; junction bases left unmatched: 5. The CDR3 totals 13 residues. The CDR3 sequence is CAITSGTSGEQYF. In DNA form, the CDR3 reads TGTGCCATCACCTCCGGGACTAGCGGCGAGCAGTACTTC.

At least ten counts were recorded for this clonotype. This rearrangement joins TRBV7-9 to TRBJ2-3; TRBD2 aligns across 13 bases. CDR1 and CDR2 (germline): SEHNR, FQNEAQ (reference sequence). V gave up 1 base and J gave up 2 bases; unmatched junction bases: 3. The CDR3 is made up of 17 amino acids. The CDR3 coding sequence is TGTGCCAGCAGCTTAGGAGGGACTAGCGGGAACACAGATACGCAGTATTTT. Translation gives CASSLGGTSGNTDTQYF.

This clonotype was recorded a few times. The chain is built from TRBV20-1 and TRBJ2-1; no definite D call. Germline assignment: CDR1 DFQATT and CDR2 SNEGSKA (reference sequence). The CDR3 consists of 15 residues. V was cut by 3 bases and J by 5 bases, with 17 bases left in between. The CDR3 here is CSARKEPLRDNEQFF. The CDR3 nucleotides are TGCAGTGCTAGGAAGGAACCCCTCCGAGACAATGAGCAGTTCTTC.

At least ten counts were recorded for this clonotype. The gene calls are TRBV20-1 and TRBJ2-7; maybe TRBD2 (6 bases). Germline lookup yields CDR1 DFQATT and CDR2 SNEGSKA (reference sequence). Trimming shortened V by 5 bases and J by 4 bases, and 18 bases separated the two germline ends. The CDR3 runs to 14 residues. The CDR3 nucleotides are TGCAGTGCTTCCCAGGGACTCTCCTTGTACGAGCAGTACTTC. It codes for CSASQGLSLYEQYF.

The CDR3 here is CASSGDGRGKETQYF. In nucleotides, the CDR3 is TGTGCCAGCAGTGGAGATGGCAGAGGCAAAGAGACCCAGTACTTC. J is TRBJ2-5 and V is TRBV25-1; D unresolved. The germline V and J ends were trimmed by 4 bases and 3 bases, with 15 bases remaining between them. The CDR3 is 15 amino acids. Germline assignment: CDR1 MGHDK and CDR2 SYGVNS.

This clonotype came up many times. The chain recombines TRBV28 with TRBJ1-5; D gene unclear. V lost 4 bases and J 4 bases, leaving 2 bases between the germline ends. Germline-derived CDR1 and CDR2 are MDHEN and SYDVKM. This CDR3 spans 11 amino acids. Here the CDR3 DNA reads TGTGCCAGCAGTTGGAATCAGCCCCAGCATTTT. Its translation: CASSWNQPQHF.

This clonotype was detected only a few times. V is TRBV5-1 and J is TRBJ1-1; D unclear. CDR3 length: 13 residues. Trimming took 2 bases from V and 8 from J, leaving 13 bases between them. Looked up from germline, CDR1 is SGHRS and CDR2 is YFSETQ. The CDR3 protein is CASSLGPLQEAFF. The CDR3 DNA reads as TGCGCCAGCAGCTTAGGGCCCCTACAAGAAGCTTTCTTT.